What follows is one T cell receptor (beta chain) and its context. The antigen is not known. The source of the sample is a study of graft-versus-host responses after intestinal transplantation. In the study overall: After anti-thymocyte globulin induction, recipients took tacrolimus and steroids for three to four years. Regarding the study as a whole: Among recipient marrow samples, GvH clones were found; some appeared first in ileum or blood.

Germline V lookup: CDR1 SGHRS, CDR2 YFSETQ. The ends were cut back, 2 bases at V and 1 base at J, with 22 bases in the middle. CDR3 length equals 18 residues. Profiling relied on immunoSEQ multiplex PCR, and the TCRdb table lists in-frame clones only, not all of them. Seen here are approximately 78,000 clones, more than 75% observed once, and the top ten hold around 8.6%. This specimen consisted of unstimulated CD8+ T cells sorted from spleen or lymph node cells, obtained before transplant. The chain joins TRBV5-1 to TRBJ2-7, with TRBD2 as a possible D gene (5 bases). The TCR was taken from a human donor who was the organ donor for an intestinal transplant. DNA for the CDR3: TGCGCCAGCAGCTTTACCCCCTACGGGGAGCTTACTTCCTACGAGCAGTACTTC. Translation: CASSFTPYGELTSYEQYF.